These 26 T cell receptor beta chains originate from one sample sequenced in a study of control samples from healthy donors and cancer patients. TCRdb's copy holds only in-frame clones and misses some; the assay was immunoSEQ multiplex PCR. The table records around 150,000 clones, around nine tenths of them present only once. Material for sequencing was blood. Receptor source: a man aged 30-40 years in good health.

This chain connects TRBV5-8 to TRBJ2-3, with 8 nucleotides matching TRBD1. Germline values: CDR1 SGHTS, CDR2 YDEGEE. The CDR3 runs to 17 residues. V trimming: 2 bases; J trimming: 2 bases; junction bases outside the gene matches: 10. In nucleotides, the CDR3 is TGTGCCAGCAGCTTACCGGACAGGGACCCTTTCACAGATACGCAGTATTTT. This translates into CASSLPDRDPFTDTQYF.

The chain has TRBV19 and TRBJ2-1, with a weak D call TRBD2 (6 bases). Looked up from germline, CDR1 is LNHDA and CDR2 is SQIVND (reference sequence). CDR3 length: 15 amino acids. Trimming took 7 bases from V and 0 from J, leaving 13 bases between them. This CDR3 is CASTRGLSSYNEQFF. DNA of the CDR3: TGTGCCAGTACGCGGGGACTTAGCTCCTACAATGAGCAGTTCTTC. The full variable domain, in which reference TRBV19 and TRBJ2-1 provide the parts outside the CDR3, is DGGITQSPKYLFRKEGQNVTLSCEQNLNHDAMYWYRQDPGQGLRLIYYSQIVNDFQKGDIAEGYSVSREKKESFPLTVTSAQKNPTAFYLCASTRGLSSYNEQFFGPGTRLTVL.

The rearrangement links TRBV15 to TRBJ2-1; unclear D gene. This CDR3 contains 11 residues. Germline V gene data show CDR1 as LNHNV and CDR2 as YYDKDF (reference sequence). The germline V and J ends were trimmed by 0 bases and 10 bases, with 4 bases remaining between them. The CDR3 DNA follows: TGTGCCACCAGCAGAGATGAAGAGCAGTTCTTC. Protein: CATSRDEEQFF.

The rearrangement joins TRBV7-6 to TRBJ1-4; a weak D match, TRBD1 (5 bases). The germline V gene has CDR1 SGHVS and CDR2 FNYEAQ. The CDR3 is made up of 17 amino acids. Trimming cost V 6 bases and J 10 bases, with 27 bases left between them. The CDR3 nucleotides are TGTGCCAGCAGACCCATGGACATACCGTGGCGAGGTGGAAAACTGTTTTTT. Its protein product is CASRPMDIPWRGGKLFF.

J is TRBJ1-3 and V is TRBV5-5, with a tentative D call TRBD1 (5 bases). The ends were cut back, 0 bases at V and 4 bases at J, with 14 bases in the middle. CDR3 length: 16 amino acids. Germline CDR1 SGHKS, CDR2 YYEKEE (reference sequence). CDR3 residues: CASSLGSGTSGNTIYF. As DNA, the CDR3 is TGTGCCAGCAGCTTGGGATCCGGGACTTCAGGAAACACCATATATTTT.

CDR3 sequence: CASSYFQGVAGELFF. For the CDR3, the DNA is TGTGCCAGCAGTTACTTTCAGGGGGTTGCCGGGGAGCTGTTTTTT. The V call is TRBV6-5, the J call TRBJ2-2, with TRBD1 matching over 7 bases. V shed 1 base and J 6 bases; nucleotides not matched to a gene: 5. The CDR3 spans 15 residues. Germline V lookup: CDR1 MNHEY, CDR2 SVGAGI.

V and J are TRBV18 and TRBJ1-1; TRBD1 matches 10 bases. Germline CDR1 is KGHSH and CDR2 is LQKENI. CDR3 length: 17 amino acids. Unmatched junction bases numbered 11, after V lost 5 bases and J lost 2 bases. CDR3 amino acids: CASSLDRGPWGNTEAFF. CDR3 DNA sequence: TGTGCCAGCTCATTAGACAGGGGGCCTTGGGGAAACACTGAAGCTTTCTTT.

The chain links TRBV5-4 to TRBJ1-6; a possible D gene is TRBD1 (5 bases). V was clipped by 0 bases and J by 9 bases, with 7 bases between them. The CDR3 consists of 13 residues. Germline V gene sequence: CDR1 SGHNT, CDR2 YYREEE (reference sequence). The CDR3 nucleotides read TGTGCCAGCAGCTTGGAGGGGAGTTCACCCCTCCACTTT. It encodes CASSLEGSSPLHF.

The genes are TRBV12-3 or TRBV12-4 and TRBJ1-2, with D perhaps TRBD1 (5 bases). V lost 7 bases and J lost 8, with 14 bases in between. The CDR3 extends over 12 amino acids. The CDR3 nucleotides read TGTGCCAGCACCCGGGGGTCTTTAGGCTACACCTTC. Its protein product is CASTRGSLGYTF.

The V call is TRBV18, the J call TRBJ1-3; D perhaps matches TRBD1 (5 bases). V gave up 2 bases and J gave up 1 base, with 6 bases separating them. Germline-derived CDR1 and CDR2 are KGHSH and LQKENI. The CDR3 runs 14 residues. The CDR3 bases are TGTGCCAGCTCACCAGACAGTTCTGGAAACACCATATATTTT. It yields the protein CASSPDSSGNTIYF.

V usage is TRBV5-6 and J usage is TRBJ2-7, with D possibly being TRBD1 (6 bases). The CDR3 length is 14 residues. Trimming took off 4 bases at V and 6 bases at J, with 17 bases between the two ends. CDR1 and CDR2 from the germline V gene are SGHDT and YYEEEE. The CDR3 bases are TGTGCCAGCAGCGGGCTGGCACAGGGTCCCGAGCAGTACTTC. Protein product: CASSGLAQGPEQYF. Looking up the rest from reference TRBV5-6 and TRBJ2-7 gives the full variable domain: DAGVTQSPTHLIKTRGQQVTLRCSPKSGHDTVSWYQQALGQGPQFIFQYYEEEERQRGNFPDRFSGHQFPNYSSELNVNALLLGDSALYLCASSGLAQGPEQYFGPGTRLTVT.

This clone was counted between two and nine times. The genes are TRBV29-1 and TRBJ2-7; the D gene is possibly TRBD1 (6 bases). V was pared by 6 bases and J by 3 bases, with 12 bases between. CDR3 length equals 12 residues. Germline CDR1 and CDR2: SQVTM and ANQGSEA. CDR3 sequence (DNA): TGCAGCGTAAAAGACAGGTTCTACGAGCAGTACTTC. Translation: CSVKDRFYEQYF.

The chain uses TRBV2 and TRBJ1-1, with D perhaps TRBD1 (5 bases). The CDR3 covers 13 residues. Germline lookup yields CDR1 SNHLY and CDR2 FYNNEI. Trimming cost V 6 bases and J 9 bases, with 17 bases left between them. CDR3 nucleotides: TGTGCCAGCAGGGAGGGACCGATGGGAAAAGCTTTCTTT. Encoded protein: CASREGPMGKAFF.

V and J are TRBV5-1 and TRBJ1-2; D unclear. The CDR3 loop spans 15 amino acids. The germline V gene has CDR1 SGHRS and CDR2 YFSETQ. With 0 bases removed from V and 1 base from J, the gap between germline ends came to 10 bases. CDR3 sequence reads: CASSLARVDNYGYTF. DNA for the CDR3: TGCGCCAGCAGCTTGGCCCGGGTAGATAACTATGGCTACACCTTC.

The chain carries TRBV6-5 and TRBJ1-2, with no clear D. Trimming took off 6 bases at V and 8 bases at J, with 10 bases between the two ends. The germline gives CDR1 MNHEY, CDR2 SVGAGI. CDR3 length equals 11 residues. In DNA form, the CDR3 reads TGTGCCAGCAGAAGTGGGTTGGGCTACACCTTC. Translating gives CASRSGLGYTF.

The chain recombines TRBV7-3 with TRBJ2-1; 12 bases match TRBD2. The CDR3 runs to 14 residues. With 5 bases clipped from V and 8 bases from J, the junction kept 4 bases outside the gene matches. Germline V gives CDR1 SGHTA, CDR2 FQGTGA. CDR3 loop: CASSRTSGGYEQFF. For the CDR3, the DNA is TGTGCCAGCAGCCGTACTAGCGGGGGGTATGAGCAGTTCTTC. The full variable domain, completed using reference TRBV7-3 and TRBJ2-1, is GAGVSQTPSNKVTEKGKYVELRCDPISGHTALYWYRQSLGQGPEFLIYFQGTGAADDSGLPNDRFFAVRPEGSVSTLKIQRTERGDSAVYLCASSRTSGGYEQFFGPGTRLTVL.

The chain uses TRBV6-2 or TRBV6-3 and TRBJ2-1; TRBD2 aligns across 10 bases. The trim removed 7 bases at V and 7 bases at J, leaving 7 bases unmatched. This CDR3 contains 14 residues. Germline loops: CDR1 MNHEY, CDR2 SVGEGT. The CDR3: CASTPSGRANEQFF. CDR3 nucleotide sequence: TGTGCCAGCACCCCCAGCGGGAGGGCAAATGAGCAGTTCTTC.

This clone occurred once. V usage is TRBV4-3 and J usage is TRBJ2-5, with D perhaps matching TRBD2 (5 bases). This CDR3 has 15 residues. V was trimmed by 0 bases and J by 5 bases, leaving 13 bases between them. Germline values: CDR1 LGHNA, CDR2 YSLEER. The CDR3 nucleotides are TGCGCCAGCAGCCAAGATATACTGAGAGGGGAGACCCAGTACTTC. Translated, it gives CASSQDILRGETQYF.

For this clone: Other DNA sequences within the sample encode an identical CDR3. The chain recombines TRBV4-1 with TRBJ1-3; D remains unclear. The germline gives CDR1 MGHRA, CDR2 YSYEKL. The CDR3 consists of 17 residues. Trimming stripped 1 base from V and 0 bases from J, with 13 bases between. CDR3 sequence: CASSQAPPGNSGNTIYF. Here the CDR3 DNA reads TGCGCCAGCAGCCAAGCCCCGCCGGGAAACTCTGGAAACACCATATATTTT.

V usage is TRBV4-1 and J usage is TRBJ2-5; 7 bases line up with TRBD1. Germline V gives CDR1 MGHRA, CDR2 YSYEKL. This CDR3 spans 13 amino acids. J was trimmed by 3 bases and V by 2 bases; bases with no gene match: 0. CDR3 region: CASSQQGEETQYF. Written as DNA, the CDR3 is TGCGCCAGCAGCCAACAGGGGGAAGAGACCCAGTACTTC.

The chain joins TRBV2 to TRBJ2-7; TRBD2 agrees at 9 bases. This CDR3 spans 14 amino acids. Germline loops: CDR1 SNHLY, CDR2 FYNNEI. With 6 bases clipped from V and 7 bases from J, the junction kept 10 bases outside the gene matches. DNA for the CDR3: TGTGCCAGCAGGGACTCCGGGACTAGCTGGGAGCAGTACTTC. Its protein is CASRDSGTSWEQYF.

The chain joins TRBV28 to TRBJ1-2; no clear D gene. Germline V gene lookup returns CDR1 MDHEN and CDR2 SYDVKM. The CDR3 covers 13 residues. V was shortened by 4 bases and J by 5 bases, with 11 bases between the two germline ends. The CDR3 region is CASSSPERYGYTF. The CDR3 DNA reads TGTGCCAGCAGTTCCCCGGAGAGGTATGGCTACACCTTC.

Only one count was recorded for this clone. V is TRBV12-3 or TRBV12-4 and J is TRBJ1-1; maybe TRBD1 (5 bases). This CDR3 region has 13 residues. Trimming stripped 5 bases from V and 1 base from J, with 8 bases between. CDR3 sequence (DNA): TGTGCCAGCAGTAAGACAGCGAACACTGAAGCTTTCTTT. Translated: CASSKTANTEAFF.

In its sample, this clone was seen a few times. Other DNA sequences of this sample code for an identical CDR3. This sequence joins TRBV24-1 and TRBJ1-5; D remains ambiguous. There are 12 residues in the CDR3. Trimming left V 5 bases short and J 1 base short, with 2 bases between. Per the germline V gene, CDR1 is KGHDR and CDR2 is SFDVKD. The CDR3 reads CATSASNQPQHF. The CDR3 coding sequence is TGTGCCACCAGTGCAAGCAATCAGCCCCAGCATTTT.

The CDR3: CASSLGGTGVYEQYF. The CDR3 region has the DNA TGTGCCAGCAGCTTAGGCGGGACGGGGGTCTACGAGCAGTACTTC. The chain recombines TRBV7-2 with TRBJ2-7, with D possibly being TRBD2 (6 bases). The CDR3 sequence is 15 residues long. In germline, CDR1 is SGHTA, CDR2 FQGNSA. Deletions cut 1 base from V and 3 bases from J, with 13 bases between.

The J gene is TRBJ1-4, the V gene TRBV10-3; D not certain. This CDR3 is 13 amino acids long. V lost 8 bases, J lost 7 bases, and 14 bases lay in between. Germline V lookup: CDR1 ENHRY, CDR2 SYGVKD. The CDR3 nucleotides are TGTGCCATCGGGGTAACCCCGGGTGAAAAACTGTTTTTT. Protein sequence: CAIGVTPGEKLFF.